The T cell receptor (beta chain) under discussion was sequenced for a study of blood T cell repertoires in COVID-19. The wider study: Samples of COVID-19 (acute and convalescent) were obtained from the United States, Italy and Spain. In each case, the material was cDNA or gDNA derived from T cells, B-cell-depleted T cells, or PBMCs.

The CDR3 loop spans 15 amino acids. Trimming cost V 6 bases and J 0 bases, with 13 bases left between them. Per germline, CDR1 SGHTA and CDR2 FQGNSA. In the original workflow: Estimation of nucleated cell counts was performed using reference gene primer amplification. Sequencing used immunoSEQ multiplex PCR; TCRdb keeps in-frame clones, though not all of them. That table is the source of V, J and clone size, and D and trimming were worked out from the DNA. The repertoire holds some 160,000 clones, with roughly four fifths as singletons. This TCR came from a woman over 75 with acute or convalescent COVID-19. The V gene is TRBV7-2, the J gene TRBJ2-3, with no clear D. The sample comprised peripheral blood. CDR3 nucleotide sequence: TGTGCCAGCAGTCGTACGATGACAAGCACAGATACGCAGTATTTT. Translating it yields CASSRTMTSTDTQYF.